This TCR beta chain stems from a study of blood T cell repertoires in COVID-19. Clones were read by immunoSEQ multiplex PCR, and TCRdb kept only the in-frame ones, dropping some. The sample contains more than 250,000 clones, around 87% of which appear only once. The ends were cut back, 0 bases at V and 9 bases at J, with 24 bases in the middle. The germline gives CDR1 LGHNA, CDR2 YSLEER. The CDR3 sequence is 18 residues long. V is TRBV4-3 and J is TRBJ1-3; D is unclear. This TCR was recovered from a woman under 40 who had recovered from COVID-19. The sequenced sample consisted of PBMCs or T cells enriched from blood (not recorded which). CDR3 in amino acids: CASSQESPREGYFGTIYF. In DNA, the CDR3 is TGCGCCAGCAGCCAAGAGAGCCCCCGGGAAGGGTATTTCGGCACCATATATTTT.